The TCR beta chain under discussion was sequenced for a study of shared clonotypes between healthy human individuals. Germline V gene lookup returns CDR1 MDHEN and CDR2 SYDVKM. This CDR3 is built from 14 residues. V was pared by 2 bases and J by 4 bases, with 9 bases between. Method: immunoSEQ multiplex PCR; TCRdb's copy keeps in-frame clones and lacks some. The sample shows about 550,000 clones, 95% of them seen only once. Positive CCR7 selection of CD45RO-negative cells yielded the naive CD8 cells, and terminally differentiated effector memory CD45RA+ cells were excluded. The sample taken for sequencing was naive CD8+ T cells sorted from blood. This rearrangement joins TRBV28 to TRBJ2-1; D ambiguous. The sequence was collected from a woman aged 25 to 45 in good health. CDR3 DNA: TGTGCCAGCAGTTTACGACCTACTTACAATGAGCAGTTCTTC. It specifies CASSLRPTYNEQFF.